The T cell receptor beta chain described here comes from a study of radiotherapy plus CTLA-4 blockade in lung cancer. The protocol was immunoSEQ multiplex PCR, while the TCRdb copy is restricted to in-frame clones and leaves out a portion. The table has about 85,000 clones, roughly 86% seen once. V lost 6 bases, J lost 2 bases, and 17 bases lay in between. This CDR3 spans 15 amino acids. The germline gives CDR1 MNHEY, CDR2 SVGAGI. The receptor comes from a human donor with non-small cell lung cancer who had a partial response to radiotherapy plus ipilimumab. This chain connects TRBV6-5 to TRBJ2-7, with D possibly being TRBD2 (6 bases). The sequenced sample was peripheral blood, obtained from a patient treated with radiotherapy plus ipilimumab. The CDR3 region is CASRTGTGVAYEQYF. The DNA of the CDR3 is TGTGCCAGCAGGACCGGGACTGGAGTAGCCTACGAGCAGTACTTC.